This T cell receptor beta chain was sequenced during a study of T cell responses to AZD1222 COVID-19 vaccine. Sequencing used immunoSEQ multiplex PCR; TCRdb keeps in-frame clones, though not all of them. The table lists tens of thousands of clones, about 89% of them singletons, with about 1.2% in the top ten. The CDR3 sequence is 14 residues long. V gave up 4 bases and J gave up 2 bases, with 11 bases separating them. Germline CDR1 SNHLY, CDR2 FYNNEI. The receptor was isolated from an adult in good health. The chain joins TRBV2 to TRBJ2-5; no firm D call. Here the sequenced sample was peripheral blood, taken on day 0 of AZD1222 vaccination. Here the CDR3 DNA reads TGTGCCAGCAGTGTGAACAGTCCACAAGAGACCCAGTACTTC. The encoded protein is CASSVNSPQETQYF. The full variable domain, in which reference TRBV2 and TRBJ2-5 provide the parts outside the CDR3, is EPEVTQTPSHQVTQMGQEVILRCVPISNHLYFYWYRQILGQKVEFLVSFYNNEISEKSEIFDDQFSVERPDGSNFTLKIRSTKLEDSAMYFCASSVNSPQETQYFGPGTRLLVL.